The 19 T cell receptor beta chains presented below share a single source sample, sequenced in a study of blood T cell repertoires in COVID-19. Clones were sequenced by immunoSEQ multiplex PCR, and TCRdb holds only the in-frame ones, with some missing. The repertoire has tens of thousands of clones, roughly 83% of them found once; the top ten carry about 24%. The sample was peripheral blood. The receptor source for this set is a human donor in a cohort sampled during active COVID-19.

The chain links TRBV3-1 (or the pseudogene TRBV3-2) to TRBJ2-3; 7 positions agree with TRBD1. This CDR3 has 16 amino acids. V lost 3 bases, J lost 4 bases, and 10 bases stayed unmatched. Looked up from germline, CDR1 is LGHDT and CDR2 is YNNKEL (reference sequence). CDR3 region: CASSQTGWSGPDTQYF. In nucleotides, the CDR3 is TGTGCCAGCAGCCAGACAGGGTGGAGTGGCCCAGATACGCAGTATTTT.

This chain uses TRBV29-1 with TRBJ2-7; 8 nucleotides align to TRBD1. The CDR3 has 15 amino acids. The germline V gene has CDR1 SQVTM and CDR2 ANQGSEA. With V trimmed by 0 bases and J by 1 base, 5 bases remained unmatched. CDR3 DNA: TGCAGCGTTGAAGATCCAGGGGGCTCTTCCTACGAGCAGTACTTC. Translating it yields CSVEDPGGSSYEQYF.

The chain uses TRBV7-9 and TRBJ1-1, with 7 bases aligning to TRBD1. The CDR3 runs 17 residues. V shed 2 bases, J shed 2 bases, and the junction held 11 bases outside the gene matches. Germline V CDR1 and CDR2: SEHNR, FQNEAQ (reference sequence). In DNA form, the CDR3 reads TGTGCCAGCAGCTTACGTGGAGGGGGCGGTGGAAACACTGAAGCTTTCTTT. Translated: CASSLRGGGGGNTEAFF.

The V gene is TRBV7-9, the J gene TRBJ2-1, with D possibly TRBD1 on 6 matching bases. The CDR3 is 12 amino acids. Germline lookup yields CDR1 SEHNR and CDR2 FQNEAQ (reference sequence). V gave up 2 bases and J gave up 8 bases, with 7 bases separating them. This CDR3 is CASSLRQDEQFF. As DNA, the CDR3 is TGTGCCAGCAGCTTAAGACAGGATGAGCAGTTCTTC. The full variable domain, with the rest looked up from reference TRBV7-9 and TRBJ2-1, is DTGVSQNPRHKITKRGQNVTFRCDPISEHNRLYWYRQTLGQGPEFLTYFQNEAQLEKSRLLSDRFSAERPKGSFSTLEIQRTEQGDSAMYLCASSLRQDEQFFGPGTRLTVL.

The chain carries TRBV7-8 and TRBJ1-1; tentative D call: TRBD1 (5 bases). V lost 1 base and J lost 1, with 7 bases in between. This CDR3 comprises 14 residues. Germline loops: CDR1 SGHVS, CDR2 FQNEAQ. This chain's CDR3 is CASSLVQGNTEAFF. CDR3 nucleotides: TGTGCCAGCAGCTTAGTGCAGGGGAACACTGAAGCTTTCTTT.

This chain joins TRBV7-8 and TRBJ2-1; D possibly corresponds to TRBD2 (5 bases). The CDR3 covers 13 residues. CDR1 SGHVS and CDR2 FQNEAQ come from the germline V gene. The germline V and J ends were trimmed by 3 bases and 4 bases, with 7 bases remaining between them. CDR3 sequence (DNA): TGTGCCAGCAGCTTGGAGCGGTACAATGAGCAGTTCTTC. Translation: CASSLERYNEQFF. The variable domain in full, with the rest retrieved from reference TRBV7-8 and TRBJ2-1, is GAGVSQSPRYKVAKRGQDVALRCDPISGHVSLFWYQQALGQGPEFLTYFQNEAQLDKSGLPSDRFFAERPEGSVSTLKIQRTQQEDSAVYLCASSLERYNEQFFGPGTRLTVL.

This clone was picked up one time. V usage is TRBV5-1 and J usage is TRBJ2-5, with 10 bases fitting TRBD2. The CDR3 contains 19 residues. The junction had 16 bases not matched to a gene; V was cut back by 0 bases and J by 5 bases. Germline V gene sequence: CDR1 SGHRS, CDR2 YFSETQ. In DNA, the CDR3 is TGCGCCAGCAGCTTGGCCCCGGCTAGCGGGAGTCAATCGCGGGAGACCCAGTACTTC. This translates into CASSLAPASGSQSRETQYF.

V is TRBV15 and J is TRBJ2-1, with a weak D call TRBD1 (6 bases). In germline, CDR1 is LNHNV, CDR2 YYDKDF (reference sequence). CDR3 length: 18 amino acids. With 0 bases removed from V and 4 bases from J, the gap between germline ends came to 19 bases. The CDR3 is CATSRDLRTAFSYNEQFF. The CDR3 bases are TGTGCCACCAGCAGAGATCTAAGGACAGCTTTTTCGTACAATGAGCAGTTCTTC.

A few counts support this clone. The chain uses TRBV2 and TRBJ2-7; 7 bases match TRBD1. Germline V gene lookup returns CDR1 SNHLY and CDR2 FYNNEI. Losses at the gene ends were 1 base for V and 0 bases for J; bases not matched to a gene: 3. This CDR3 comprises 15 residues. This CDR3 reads CASSEGWDSSYEQYF. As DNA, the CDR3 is TGTGCCAGCAGTGAAGGTTGGGACAGCTCCTACGAGCAGTACTTC.

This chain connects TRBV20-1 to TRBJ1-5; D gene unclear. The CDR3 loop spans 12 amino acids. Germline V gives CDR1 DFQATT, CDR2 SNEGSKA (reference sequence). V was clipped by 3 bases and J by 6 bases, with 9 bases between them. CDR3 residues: CSASPGTQPQHF. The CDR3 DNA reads TGCAGTGCTAGTCCGGGTACTCAGCCCCAGCATTTT.

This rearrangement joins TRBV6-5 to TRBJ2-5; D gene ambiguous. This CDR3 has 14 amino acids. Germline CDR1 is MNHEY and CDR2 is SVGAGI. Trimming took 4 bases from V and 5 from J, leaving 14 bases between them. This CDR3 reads CASSSRWAGETQYF. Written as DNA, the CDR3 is TGTGCCAGCAGTTCCCGGTGGGCCGGCGAGACCCAGTACTTC.

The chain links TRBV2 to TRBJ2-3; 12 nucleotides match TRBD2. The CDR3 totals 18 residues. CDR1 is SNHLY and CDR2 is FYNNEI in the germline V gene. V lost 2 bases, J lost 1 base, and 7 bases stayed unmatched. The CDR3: CASSEPLAGGPGTDTQYF. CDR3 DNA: TGTGCCAGCAGTGAACCCCTAGCGGGAGGGCCTGGCACAGATACGCAGTATTTT.

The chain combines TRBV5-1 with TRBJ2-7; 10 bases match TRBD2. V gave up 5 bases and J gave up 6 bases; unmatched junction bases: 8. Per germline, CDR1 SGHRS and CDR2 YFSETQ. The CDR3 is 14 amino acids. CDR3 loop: CASSLSGGVVEQYF. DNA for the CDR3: TGCGCCAGCAGTTTGAGCGGGGGGGTCGTCGAGCAGTACTTC. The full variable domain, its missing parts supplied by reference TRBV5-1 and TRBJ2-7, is KAGVTQTPRYLIKTRGQQVTLSCSPISGHRSVSWYQQTPGQGLQFLFEYFSETQRNKGNFPGRFSGRQFSNSRSEMNVSTLELGDSALYLCASSLSGGVVEQYFGPGTRLTVT.

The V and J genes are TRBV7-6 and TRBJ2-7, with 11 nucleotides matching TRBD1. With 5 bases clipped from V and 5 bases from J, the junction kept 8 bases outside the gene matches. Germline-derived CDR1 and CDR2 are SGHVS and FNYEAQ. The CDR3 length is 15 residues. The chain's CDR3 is CASSIGTGGLDEQYF. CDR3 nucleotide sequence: TGTGCCAGCAGCATAGGGACAGGGGGACTCGACGAGCAGTACTTC. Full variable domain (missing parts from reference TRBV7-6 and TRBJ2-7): GAGVSQSPRYKVTKRGQDVALRCDPISGHVSLYWYRQALGQGPEFLTYFNYEAQQDKSGLPNDRFSAERPEGSISTLTIQRTEQRDSAMYRCASSIGTGGLDEQYFGPGTRLTVT.

CDR3 nucleotides: TGTGCCAGCAGAGATACAGTGAAAGAGACCCAGTACTTC. Its translation is CASRDTVKETQYF. The chain links TRBV28 to TRBJ2-5; D is undetermined. The length of the CDR3 is 13 residues. The V gene lost 6 bases and the J gene lost 3 bases, with 11 bases spanning the gap. CDR1 MDHEN and CDR2 SYDVKM come from the germline V gene.

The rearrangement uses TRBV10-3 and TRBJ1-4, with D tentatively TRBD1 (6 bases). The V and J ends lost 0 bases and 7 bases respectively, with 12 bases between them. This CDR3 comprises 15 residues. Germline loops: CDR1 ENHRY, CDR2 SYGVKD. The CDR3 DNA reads TGTGCCATCAGTGAGTCGAGGGGGTTAGGTGAAAAACTGTTTTTT. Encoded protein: CAISESRGLGEKLFF.

In DNA form, the CDR3 reads TGTGCCAGCAGTCCTAGCAGCGGTGAGCAGTTCTTC. Protein: CASSPSSGEQFF. V and J are TRBV7-9 and TRBJ2-1, with D perhaps TRBD2 (5 bases). CDR3 size: 12 residues. The germline gives CDR1 SEHNR, CDR2 FQNEAQ (reference sequence). The V and J ends lost 6 bases and 9 bases respectively, with 12 bases between them.

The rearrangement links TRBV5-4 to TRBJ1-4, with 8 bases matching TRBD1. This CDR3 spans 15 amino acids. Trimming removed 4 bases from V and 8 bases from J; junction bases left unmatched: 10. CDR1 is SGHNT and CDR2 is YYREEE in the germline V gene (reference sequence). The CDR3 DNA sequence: TGTGCCAGCAGCCGTACCGGGACAGGCAGCGAAAAACTGTTTTTT. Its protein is CASSRTGTGSEKLFF.

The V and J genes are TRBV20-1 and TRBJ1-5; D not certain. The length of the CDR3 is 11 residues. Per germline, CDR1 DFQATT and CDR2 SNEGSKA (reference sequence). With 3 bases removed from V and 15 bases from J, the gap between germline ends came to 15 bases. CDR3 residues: CSARKLGRWHF. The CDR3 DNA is TGCAGTGCTAGGAAGTTGGGCAGATGGCATTTT.